The entry below describes one T cell receptor beta chain. The data belong to a study of blood T cell repertoires in COVID-19. TCRdb's table, derived via immunoSEQ multiplex PCR, lists solely in-frame clones and lacks some. The repertoire has more than 400,000 clones, roughly 88% of them found once; the top ten carry roughly 3.2%. The receptor was isolated from a human donor in a cohort sampled during active COVID-19. Sequencing input: peripheral blood.

Here the CDR3 reads CASSSRTSGRLLPSEQFF. In nucleotides, the CDR3 is TGTGCCAGCAGTTCCCGGACTAGCGGGAGGCTCCTCCCCAGTGAGCAGTTCTTC. V and J are TRBV28 and TRBJ2-1; the match to TRBD2 covers 14 bases. After removal of 4 bases from V and 9 bases from J, the junction contained 14 bases not matched to a gene. The CDR3 covers 18 residues. The germline gives CDR1 MDHEN, CDR2 SYDVKM.